This TCR beta chain came from a study of cytomegalovirus exposure and HLA in healthy donors. Looking at the study overall: Early released data comprised 75 million to 100 million unique TCRs from HLA-typed donors.

Use of 60 Vbeta and 13 Jbeta primers characterized the PCR. Method: immunoSEQ multiplex PCR; TCRdb's copy keeps in-frame clones and lacks some. The table lists more than 140,000 clones, 60% to 80% of them singletons. Everyone who donated was a healthy bone marrow donor. Germline lookup yields CDR1 ENHRY and CDR2 SYGVKD. Unmatched junction bases numbered 8, after V lost 5 bases and J lost 7 bases. There are 14 residues in the CDR3. Study-wide points: In an earlier analysis, in some 500 donors, most V segments appeared productive either ~87% or ~30% of the time.

Worth noting for this clone: The antigen is unknown.

The TCR sequence derives from a female donor in good health and CMV-seronegative. Sequenced sample: PBMCs. The genes are TRBV10-3 and TRBJ2-1; 7 positions match TRBD2. CDR3 in DNA: TGTGCCATCAGTAGCTTAGCGGGTGATAATGAGCAGTTCTTC. Translated: CAISSLAGDNEQFF.